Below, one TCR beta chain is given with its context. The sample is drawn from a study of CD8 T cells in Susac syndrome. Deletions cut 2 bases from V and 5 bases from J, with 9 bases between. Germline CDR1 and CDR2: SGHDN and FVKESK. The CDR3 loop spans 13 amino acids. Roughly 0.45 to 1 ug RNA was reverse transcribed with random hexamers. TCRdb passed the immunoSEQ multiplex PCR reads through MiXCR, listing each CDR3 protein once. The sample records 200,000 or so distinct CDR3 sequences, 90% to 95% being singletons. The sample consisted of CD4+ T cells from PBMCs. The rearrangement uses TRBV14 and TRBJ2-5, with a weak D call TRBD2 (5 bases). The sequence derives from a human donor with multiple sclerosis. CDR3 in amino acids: CASSQLARETQYF. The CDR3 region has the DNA TGTGCCAGCAGCCAACTAGCCAGGGAGACCCAGTACTTC.